This TCR beta chain emerged from a study of identical twins. This clonotype was picked up many times. cDNA carried unique molecular identifiers, and a universal primer site was added by template switching. One entry per CDR3 protein, called by TCRdb with MiXCR from the 5' RACE reads. The table includes hundreds of thousands of distinct CDR3 sequences, roughly 7% detected once. These same records also appear under a second study, on yellow fever vaccine responses in identical twins.

Sequenced: memory (CD45RO+) T cells sorted from blood. This receptor was taken from a woman under 30 in good health.

The CDR3 sequence: CSGGQGASGEQFF. For the CDR3, the DNA is TGCAGTGGCGGACAGGGTGCTTCGGGTGAGCAGTTCTTC. The V call is TRBV29-1, the J call TRBJ2-1; 8 bases agree with TRBD1. The CDR3 has 13 residues. Germline V gene data show CDR1 as SQVTM and CDR2 as ANQGSEA.